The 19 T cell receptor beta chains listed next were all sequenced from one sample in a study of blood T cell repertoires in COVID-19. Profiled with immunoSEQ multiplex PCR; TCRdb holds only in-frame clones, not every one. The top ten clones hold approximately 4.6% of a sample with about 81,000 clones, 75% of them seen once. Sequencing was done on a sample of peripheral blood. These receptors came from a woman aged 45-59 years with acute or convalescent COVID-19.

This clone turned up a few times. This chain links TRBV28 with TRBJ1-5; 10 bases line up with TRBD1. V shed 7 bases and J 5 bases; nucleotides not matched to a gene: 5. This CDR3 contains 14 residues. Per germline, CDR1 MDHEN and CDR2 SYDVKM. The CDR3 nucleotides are TGTGCCAGCACCATAGGACAGGGGGATCAGCCCCAGCATTTT. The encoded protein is CASTIGQGDQPQHF.

In DNA form, the CDR3 reads TGTGCCAGCAGTCTTGAAGGGACAGGGGGCCGGGCTTTCTTT. Residues: CASSLEGTGGRAFF. This chain uses TRBV2 with TRBJ1-1, with 12 bases identical to TRBD1. Germline CDR1 SNHLY, CDR2 FYNNEI. CDR3 length equals 14 residues. V lost 5 bases to trimming and J lost 11 bases; unmatched junction nucleotides: 9.

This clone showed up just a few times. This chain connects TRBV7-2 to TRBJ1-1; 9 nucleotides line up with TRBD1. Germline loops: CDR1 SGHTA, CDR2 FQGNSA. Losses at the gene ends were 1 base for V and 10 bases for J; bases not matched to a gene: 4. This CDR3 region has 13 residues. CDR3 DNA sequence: TGTGCCAGCAGCTTAGGGGACAGGGCGAGAGCTTTCTTT. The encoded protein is CASSLGDRARAFF.

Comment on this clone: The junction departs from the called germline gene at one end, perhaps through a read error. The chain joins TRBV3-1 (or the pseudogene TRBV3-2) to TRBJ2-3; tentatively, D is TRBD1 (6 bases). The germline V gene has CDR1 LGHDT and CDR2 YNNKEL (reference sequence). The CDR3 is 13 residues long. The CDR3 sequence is CASRVRGTDTQYF. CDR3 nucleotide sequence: TGTGCGAGCAGGGTCAGGGGAACAGATACGCAGTATTTT.

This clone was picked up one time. The CDR3 loop is CASTAGRRNGYTF. CDR3 nucleotides: TGTGCCAGCACCGCCGGACGGAGGAATGGCTACACCTTC. V is TRBV28 and J is TRBJ1-2, with unresolved D. The CDR3 covers 13 residues. V dropped 7 bases and J dropped 6 bases, with 15 bases sitting between them. CDR1 and CDR2 (germline): MDHEN, SYDVKM.

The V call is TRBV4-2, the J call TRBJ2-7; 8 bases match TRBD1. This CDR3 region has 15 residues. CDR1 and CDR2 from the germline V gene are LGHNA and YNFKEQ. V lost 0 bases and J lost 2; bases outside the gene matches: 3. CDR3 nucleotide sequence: TGTGCCAGCAGCCAAGATGGGACAGGAACCTACGAGCAGTACTTC. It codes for CASSQDGTGTYEQYF.

The CDR3, as DNA: TGTGCCAGCAGCGTTGGGACTAGCGGGGCGGCGGTGGAGCAGTACTTC. It codes for CASSVGTSGAAVEQYF. The chain carries TRBV9 and TRBJ2-7; 13 bases are shared with TRBD2. The ends lost 2 bases at V and 7 bases at J; junction bases unmatched: 9. This CDR3 has 16 amino acids. Germline V gene data show CDR1 as SGDLS and CDR2 as YYNGEE. Full variable domain (outside the CDR3, taken from reference TRBV9 and TRBJ2-7): DSGVTQTPKHLITATGQRVTLRCSPRSGDLSVYWYQQSLDQGLQFLIQYYNGEERAKGNILERFSAQQFPDLHSELNLSSLELGDSALYFCASSVGTSGAAVEQYFGPGTRLTVT.

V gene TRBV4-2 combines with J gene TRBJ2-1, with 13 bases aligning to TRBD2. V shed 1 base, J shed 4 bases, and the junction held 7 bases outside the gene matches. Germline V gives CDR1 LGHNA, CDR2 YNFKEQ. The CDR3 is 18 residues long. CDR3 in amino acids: CASSQGEGTSGAYNEQFF. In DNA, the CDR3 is TGTGCCAGCAGCCAAGGGGAGGGGACTAGCGGGGCGTACAATGAGCAGTTCTTC.

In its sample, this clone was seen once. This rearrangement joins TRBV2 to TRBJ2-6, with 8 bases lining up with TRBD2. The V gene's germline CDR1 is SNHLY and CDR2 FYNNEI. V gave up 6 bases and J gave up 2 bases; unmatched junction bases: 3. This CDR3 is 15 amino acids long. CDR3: CASRATSAGANVLTF. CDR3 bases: TGTGCCAGCAGGGCGACTAGCGCTGGGGCCAACGTCCTGACTTTC.

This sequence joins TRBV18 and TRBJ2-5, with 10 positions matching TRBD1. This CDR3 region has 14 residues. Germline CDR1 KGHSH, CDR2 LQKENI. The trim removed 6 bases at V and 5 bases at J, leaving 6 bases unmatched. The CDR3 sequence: CASSSTGGDETQYF. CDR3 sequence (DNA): TGTGCCAGCTCTTCGACAGGGGGCGACGAGACCCAGTACTTC.

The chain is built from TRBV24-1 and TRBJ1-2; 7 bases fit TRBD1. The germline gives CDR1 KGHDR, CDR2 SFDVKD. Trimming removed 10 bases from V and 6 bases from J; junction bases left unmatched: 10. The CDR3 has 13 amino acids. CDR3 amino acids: CATDRPLDDGYTF. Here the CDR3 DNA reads TGTGCCACGGACAGGCCTCTCGATGATGGCTACACCTTC.

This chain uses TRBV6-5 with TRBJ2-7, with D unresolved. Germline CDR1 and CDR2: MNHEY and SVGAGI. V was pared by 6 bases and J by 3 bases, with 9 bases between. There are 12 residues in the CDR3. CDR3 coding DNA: TGTGCCAGCAGACTCGACTTCTACGAGCAGTACTTC. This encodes CASRLDFYEQYF.

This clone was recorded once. The CDR3: CAWSAGFNTEAFF. The CDR3 nucleotides are TGTGCCTGGAGTGCCGGTTTTAACACTGAAGCTTTCTTT. The chain employs TRBV30 and TRBJ1-1, with no clear D. Trimming took off 1 base at V and 2 bases at J, with 8 bases between the two ends. CDR3 length: 13 residues. Per the germline V gene, CDR1 is GTSNPN and CDR2 is SVGIG (reference sequence).

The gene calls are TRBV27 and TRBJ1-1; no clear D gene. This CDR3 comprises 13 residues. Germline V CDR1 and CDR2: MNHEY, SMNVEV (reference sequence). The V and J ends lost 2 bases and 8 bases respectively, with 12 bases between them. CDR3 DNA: TGTGCCAGCAGTTTAGGGTTTGGGCAAGAAGCTTTCTTT. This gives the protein CASSLGFGQEAFF.

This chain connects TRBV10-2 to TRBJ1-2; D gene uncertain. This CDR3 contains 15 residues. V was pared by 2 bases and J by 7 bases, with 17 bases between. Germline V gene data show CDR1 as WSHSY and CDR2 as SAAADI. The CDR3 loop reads CASSEEAPPLGGYTF. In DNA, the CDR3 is TGCGCCAGCAGTGAGGAGGCGCCCCCATTGGGTGGCTACACCTTC.

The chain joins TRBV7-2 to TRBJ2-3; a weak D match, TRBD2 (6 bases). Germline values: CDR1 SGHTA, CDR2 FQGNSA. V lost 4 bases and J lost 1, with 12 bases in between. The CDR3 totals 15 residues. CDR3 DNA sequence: TGTGCCAGCAGCTGGGCTAGCGTTGGCACAGATACGCAGTATTTT. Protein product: CASSWASVGTDTQYF.

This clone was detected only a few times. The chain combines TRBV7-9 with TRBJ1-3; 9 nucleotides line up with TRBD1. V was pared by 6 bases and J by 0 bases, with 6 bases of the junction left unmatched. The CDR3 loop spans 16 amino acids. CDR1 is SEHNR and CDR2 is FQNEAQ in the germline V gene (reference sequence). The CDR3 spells CASRPKTGGSGNTIYF. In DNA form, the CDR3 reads TGTGCCAGCAGACCTAAGACAGGGGGCTCTGGAAACACCATATATTTT.

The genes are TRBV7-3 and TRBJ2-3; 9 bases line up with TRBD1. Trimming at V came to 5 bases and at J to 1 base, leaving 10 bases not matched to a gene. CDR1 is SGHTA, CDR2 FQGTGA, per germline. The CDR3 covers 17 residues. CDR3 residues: CASSPTGRDRGTDTQYF. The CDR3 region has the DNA TGTGCCAGCAGCCCAACTGGCCGGGACAGGGGCACAGATACGCAGTATTTT.

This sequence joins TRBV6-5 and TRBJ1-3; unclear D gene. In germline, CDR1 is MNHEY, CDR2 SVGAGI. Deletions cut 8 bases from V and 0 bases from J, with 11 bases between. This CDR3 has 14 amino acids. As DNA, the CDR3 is TGTGCCAGCCAAACTCGGAGCTCTGGAAACACCATATATTTT. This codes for CASQTRSSGNTIYF.